This TCR beta chain originates from a study of control samples from healthy donors and cancer patients. Libraries were prepared by immunoSEQ multiplex PCR; TCRdb keeps only in-frame clonotypes and omits some of them. The table lists 40,000 to 60,000 clones, 85% to 90% of them singletons. CDR3 length: 18 residues. From germline, CDR1 is GTSNPN and CDR2 SVGIG (reference sequence). The trim removed 5 bases at V and 7 bases at J, leaving 19 bases unmatched. Sequencing was performed on PBMCs. The chain uses TRBV30 and TRBJ1-6; TRBD1 aligns across 8 bases. This sequence originates from a man aged 45-65 years with head and neck cancer. The CDR3 DNA follows: TGTGCCTGGGGTTGGCAGGGCCAATACAGGGGGAAAAATTCACCCCTCCACTTT. It codes for CAWGWQGQYRGKNSPLHF.